The next 8 T cell receptor beta chains were all read from a single sample in a study of low-dose radiotherapy and immunotherapy resistance in tumors. The time point is: before trial treatment. TRAV and TRBV primers primed cDNA for both TCRalpha and TCRbeta. TCRs were put through 20 to 25 PCR cycles of amplification with Phusion. A constant-region primer and the V-primer adapter served as the primer pair. One entry per CDR3 protein results from TCRdb running MiXCR on the reads. The sample includes 55,000 to 80,000 distinct CDR3 sequences, roughly 29% of them seen just once. The sequenced sample was PBMCs, obtained before treatment. Every receptor here comes from a male donor with rectosigmoid adenocarcinoma.

This chain links TRBV12-3 or TRBV12-4 with TRBJ2-7, with 8 bases fitting TRBD1. V lost 6 bases and J lost 4; bases outside the gene matches: 11. The CDR3 extends over 15 amino acids. Here the CDR3 DNA reads TGTGCCAGCAGGCAGACCGGGACAGGATCTTACGAGCAGTACTTC. Translating gives CASRQTGTGSYEQYF.

This clonotype was picked up many times. The chain links TRBV29-1 to TRBJ2-7; TRBD1 aligns across 9 bases. The CDR3 contains 14 residues. The germline CDR1 and CDR2 sequences are SQVTM and ANQGSEA. V was pared by 1 base and J by 7 bases, with 8 bases of the junction left unmatched. The chain's CDR3 is CSVEVGTGSLEQYF. CDR3 DNA sequence: TGCAGCGTTGAAGTTGGGACAGGGTCCTTGGAGCAGTACTTC.

This clonotype occurred many times. The chain has TRBV6-1 and TRBJ2-7; D unresolved. The CDR3 has 11 amino acids. V was pared by 4 bases and J by 2 bases, with 3 bases between. Germline V gene data show CDR1 as MNHNS and CDR2 as SASEGT. CDR3 protein: CASSATYEQYF. The CDR3 DNA follows: TGTGCCAGCAGTGCAACCTACGAGCAGTACTTC.

There are many counts of this clonotype. The chain joins TRBV29-1 to TRBJ2-1; 8 bases fit TRBD1. After removal of 7 bases from V and 0 bases from J, the junction contained 5 bases not matched to a gene. CDR3 length equals 14 residues. CDR1 is SQVTM and CDR2 is ANQGSEA in the germline V gene. CDR3 DNA sequence: TGCAGCGGACGCAGGGGGCCCTCCTACAATGAGCAGTTCTTC. Translated, it gives CSGRRGPSYNEQFF.

This clonotype was counted ten times or more. The chain combines TRBV10-3 with TRBJ2-7; D is perhaps TRBD1 (6 bases). CDR1 and CDR2 (germline): ENHRY, SYGVKD. Trimming cost V 10 bases and J 0 bases, with 25 bases left between them. The CDR3 loop spans 17 amino acids. CDR3: CATTGTHSYPVSYEQYF. The DNA for the CDR3 is TGTGCCACTACAGGGACCCACTCTTACCCCGTCTCCTACGAGCAGTACTTC.

This clonotype was observed many times. CDR3 in amino acids: CASGPGGHYNEQFF. The CDR3, as DNA: TGTGCCAGCGGCCCCGGGGGCCACTACAATGAGCAGTTCTTC. This chain connects TRBV7-2 to TRBJ2-1; the D call may be TRBD1 or TRBD2 (6 bases each). The CDR3 runs 14 residues. Germline V gives CDR1 SGHTA, CDR2 FQGNSA. V dropped 8 bases and J dropped 3 bases, with 14 bases sitting between them.

A few counts support this clonotype. The J gene is TRBJ2-1, the V gene TRBV28, with TRBD2 matching over 10 bases. In germline, CDR1 is MDHEN, CDR2 SYDVKM. The V gene end was trimmed by 5 bases and the J gene end by 6 bases; junction bases not matched to a gene: 10. The CDR3 extends over 16 amino acids. The CDR3 region has the DNA TGTGCCAGCAGTCAGGCCCCTAGCGGGAGTGTCAATGAGCAGTTCTTC. Translating gives CASSQAPSGSVNEQFF.

In this sample, this clonotype turned up many times. The J gene is TRBJ2-7, the V gene TRBV10-3; D is uncertain. The V end lost 0 bases, the J end lost 3 bases, and 9 bases lay between the germline ends. The V gene's germline CDR1 is ENHRY and CDR2 SYGVKD. This CDR3 spans 14 amino acids. CDR3 residues: CAISESNLGYEQYF. The CDR3 region has the DNA TGTGCCATCAGTGAGTCGAATCTAGGCTACGAGCAGTACTTC.